The 21 T cell receptor beta chains below come from one sample, sequenced in a study of blood T cell repertoires in COVID-19. The repertoire was sequenced with immunoSEQ multiplex PCR; TCRdb's copy has only in-frame clones and lacks some. This sample has roughly 150,000 clones, with more than 65% found just once. Source material: peripheral blood. The receptors were gathered from a woman between 50 and 59 years old with acute or convalescent COVID-19.

The V call is TRBV21-1, the J call TRBJ2-5; the D call TRBD1 from the table was never checked on the DNA. TRBV21-1 is a recognized pseudogene. The CDR3 has 15 residues. The CDR3 spells CASSKSNRTGETQYF. The CDR3 DNA reads as TGTGCCAGCAGCAAAAGTAATAGGACAGGGGAGACCCAGTACTTC.

The rearrangement uses TRBV18 and TRBJ1-5; 7 bases map to TRBD1. V lost 5 bases and J lost 3; bases outside the gene matches: 4. The CDR3 has 14 residues. Germline V gene sequence: CDR1 KGHSH, CDR2 LQKENI. For the CDR3, the DNA is TGTGCCAGCTCAATCACAGGGGACAATCAGCCCCAGCATTTT. This encodes CASSITGDNQPQHF.

The chain recombines TRBV18 with TRBJ1-6; D may be TRBD1 (5 bases). CDR1 and CDR2 from the germline V gene are KGHSH and LQKENI. V lost 2 bases and J lost 7, with 21 bases in between. This CDR3 region has 18 residues. DNA of the CDR3: TGTGCCAGCTCACCAGCGCTGGTCACAGGACGCCTCAATTCACCCCTCCACTTT. Translation: CASSPALVTGRLNSPLHF.

This sequence joins TRBV7-2 and TRBJ2-5; D is unresolved. Trimming took 0 bases from V and 7 from J, leaving 15 bases between them. Germline loops: CDR1 SGHTA, CDR2 FQGNSA. The CDR3 has 15 amino acids. The chain's CDR3 is CASSLAALFTVTQYF. The CDR3 bases are TGTGCCAGCAGCTTAGCCGCCCTGTTTACGGTGACCCAGTACTTC.

V gene TRBV7-8 combines with J gene TRBJ2-5; D remains ambiguous. Trimming left V 4 bases short and J 5 bases short, with 14 bases between. Per the germline V gene, CDR1 is SGHVS and CDR2 is FQNEAQ. The CDR3 totals 14 residues. The CDR3 DNA follows: TGTGCCAGCAGCTCCGCGCTTTTGCCGGAGACCCAGTACTTC. It translates to CASSSALLPETQYF.

This chain uses TRBV28 with TRBJ1-2; TRBD1 agrees at 8 bases. There are 12 residues in the CDR3. Germline-derived CDR1 and CDR2 are MDHEN and SYDVKM. V lost 8 bases to trimming and J lost 5 bases; unmatched junction nucleotides: 4. For the CDR3, the DNA is TGTGCCAGCCATCGACAGGGGTATGGCTACACCTTC. Translated, it gives CASHRQGYGYTF.

This rearrangement joins TRBV7-3 to TRBJ2-1; 9 bases agree with TRBD2. The CDR3 extends over 16 amino acids. V trimming: 6 bases; J trimming: 0 bases; junction bases outside the gene matches: 6. Germline V gene lookup returns CDR1 SGHTA and CDR2 FQGTGA. The CDR3 spells CASRSQAGGSYNEQFF. In DNA, the CDR3 is TGTGCCAGCAGAAGTCAAGCGGGAGGCTCCTACAATGAGCAGTTCTTC.

The CDR3 nucleotides read TGTGCCAGCAGTTACAGCGGACAGGGGTCCGTCAATGAGCAGTTCTTC. This translates into CASSYSGQGSVNEQFF. The chain carries TRBV6-5 and TRBJ2-1, with 9 bases lining up with TRBD1. Trimming at V came to 2 bases and at J to 6 bases, leaving 8 bases not matched to a gene. The V gene's germline CDR1 is MNHEY and CDR2 SVGAGI. This CDR3 is built from 16 residues.

This rearrangement joins TRBV5-1 to TRBJ1-2, with 9 bases lining up with TRBD1. The germline gives CDR1 SGHRS, CDR2 YFSETQ. V shed 1 base and J 6 bases; nucleotides not matched to a gene: 4. The CDR3 extends over 14 amino acids. The CDR3 loop is CASSLQTGGDGYTF. The CDR3 bases are TGCGCCAGCAGCTTGCAGACAGGGGGAGATGGCTACACCTTC.

The chain carries TRBV2 and TRBJ2-5; a possible D gene is TRBD2 (6 bases). The germline V and J ends were trimmed by 6 bases and 12 bases, with 14 bases remaining between them. Looked up from germline, CDR1 is SNHLY and CDR2 is FYNNEI. The CDR3 covers 11 residues. The CDR3 nucleotides are TGTGCCAGCAGCGTAGGGGAGGTGGAGTACTTC. It codes for CASSVGEVEYF.

The V gene is TRBV6-2 or TRBV6-3, the J gene TRBJ1-2; TRBD1 matches 10 bases. The CDR3 length is 18 residues. Germline V gene data show CDR1 as MNHEY and CDR2 as SVGEGT. V lost 6 bases, J lost 4 bases, and 17 bases stayed unmatched. The CDR3 DNA follows: TGTGCCAGCAGCGAACAACCGGGACAGGGGCACCCCGGCTATGGCTACACCTTC. Translation: CASSEQPGQGHPGYGYTF.

The chain joins TRBV18 to TRBJ1-5; D call uncertain. Germline values: CDR1 KGHSH, CDR2 LQKENI. V was pared by 0 bases and J by 0 bases, with 9 bases between. The CDR3 contains 16 residues. The CDR3, as DNA: TGTGCCAGCTCACCACCCAACAGAGATAGCAATCAGCCCCAGCATTTT. It is translated as CASSPPNRDSNQPQHF.

This clone was detected a few times. The chain has TRBV9 and TRBJ1-1; D remains unclear. The CDR3 sequence is 13 residues long. The V gene lost 1 base and the J gene lost 5 bases, with 9 bases spanning the gap. In germline, CDR1 is SGDLS, CDR2 YYNGEE. This CDR3 is CASSVKEGTEAFF. CDR3 sequence (DNA): TGTGCCAGCAGCGTAAAAGAGGGTACTGAAGCTTTCTTT.

This chain connects TRBV15 to TRBJ1-6; the D gene is possibly TRBD1 (5 bases). The length of the CDR3 is 13 residues. The V gene lost 5 bases and the J gene lost 10 bases, with 12 bases spanning the gap. CDR1 is LNHNV, CDR2 YYDKDF, per germline (reference sequence). In nucleotides, the CDR3 is TGTGCCACCAGCCGACAGTTAAACTCACCCCTCCACTTT. Translation gives CATSRQLNSPLHF.

The rearrangement links TRBV4-3 to TRBJ2-1; 8 bases map to TRBD2. The V gene end was trimmed by 4 bases and the J gene end by 2 bases; junction bases not matched to a gene: 10. CDR3 length: 17 residues. Germline V gene lookup returns CDR1 LGHNA and CDR2 YSLEER. The CDR3 reads CASSRGLAEATYNEQFF. The DNA for the CDR3 is TGCGCCAGCAGCCGTGGACTAGCCGAGGCAACCTACAATGAGCAGTTCTTC.

This chain joins TRBV4-2 and TRBJ1-2; 7 positions match TRBD1. Unmatched junction bases numbered 14, after V lost 2 bases and J lost 8 bases. The CDR3 loop spans 16 amino acids. From germline, CDR1 is LGHNA and CDR2 YNFKEQ. CDR3 amino acids: CASSQRVTGQDKGYTF. For the CDR3, the DNA is TGTGCCAGCAGCCAACGAGTAACCGGACAGGATAAGGGCTACACCTTC.

This rearrangement joins TRBV6-6 to TRBJ2-7; 11 nucleotides match TRBD2. The CDR3 is 17 amino acids. The trim removed 5 bases at V and 2 bases at J, leaving 11 bases unmatched. Germline CDR1 MNHNY, CDR2 SVGAGI (reference sequence). CDR3 DNA sequence: TGTGCCAGCAGTCCACCGACCCTTAGCGGGAGGGCCTACGAGCAGTACTTC. It is translated as CASSPPTLSGRAYEQYF.

The J gene is TRBJ2-3, the V gene TRBV7-8; 9 positions match TRBD2. The V and J ends lost 5 bases and 2 bases, in that order; junction bases with no gene match: 5. This CDR3 comprises 15 residues. Germline V lookup: CDR1 SGHVS, CDR2 FQNEAQ. The CDR3 loop reads CASSTQRGATDTQYF. The DNA of the CDR3 is TGTGCCAGCAGCACTCAGCGGGGGGCCACAGATACGCAGTATTTT.

The V and J genes are TRBV6-2 or TRBV6-3 and TRBJ1-4; D is uncertain. The CDR3 is made up of 13 amino acids. Trimming stripped 3 bases from V and 3 bases from J, with 5 bases between. CDR1 is MNHEY, CDR2 SVGEGT, per germline. CDR3 in DNA: TGTGCCAGCAGTTATGGGCCTAATGAAAAACTGTTTTTT. Protein: CASSYGPNEKLFF.

The V call is TRBV5-3, the J call TRBJ2-7; TRBD1 agrees at 9 bases. TRBV5-3 is an open reading frame whose function is uncertain. The trim removed 4 bases at V and 2 bases at J, leaving 7 bases unmatched. This CDR3 contains 15 residues. CDR3 DNA: TGTGCCAGAAGCCCCGACAGGGGGGTAGCCTACGAGCAGTACTTC. Amino acid sequence: CARSPDRGVAYEQYF.

V usage is TRBV23-1 and J usage is TRBJ2-7; 11 bases align to TRBD2. TRBV23-1 is assigned to the ORF class and has an uncertain function. The CDR3 runs to 19 residues. The V and J ends lost 2 bases and 4 bases, in that order; junction bases with no gene match: 16. DNA of the CDR3: TGCGCCAGCAGTCAAATGGGTTTGGGGGGTAGCGGGAGGGAGTACGAGCAGTACTTC. Amino acids: CASSQMGLGGSGREYEQYF.